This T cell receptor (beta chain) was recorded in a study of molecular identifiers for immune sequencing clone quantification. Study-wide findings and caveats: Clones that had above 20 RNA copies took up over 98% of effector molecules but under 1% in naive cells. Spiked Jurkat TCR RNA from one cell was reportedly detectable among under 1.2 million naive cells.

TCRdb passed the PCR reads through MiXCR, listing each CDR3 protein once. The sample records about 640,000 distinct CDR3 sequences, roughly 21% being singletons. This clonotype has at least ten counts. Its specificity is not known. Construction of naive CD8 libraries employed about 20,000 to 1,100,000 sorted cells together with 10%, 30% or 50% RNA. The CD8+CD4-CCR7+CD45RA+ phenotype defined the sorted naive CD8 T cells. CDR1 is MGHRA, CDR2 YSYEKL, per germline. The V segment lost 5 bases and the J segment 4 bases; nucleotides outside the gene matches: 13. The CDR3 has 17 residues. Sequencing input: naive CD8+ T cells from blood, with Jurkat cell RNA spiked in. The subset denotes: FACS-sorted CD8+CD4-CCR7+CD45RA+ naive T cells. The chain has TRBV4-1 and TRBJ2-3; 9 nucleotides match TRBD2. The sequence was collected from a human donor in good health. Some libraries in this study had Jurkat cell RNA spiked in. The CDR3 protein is CASSVSPGLAAADTQYF. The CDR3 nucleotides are TGCGCCAGCAGCGTTTCACCGGGACTAGCTGCCGCAGATACGCAGTATTTT.